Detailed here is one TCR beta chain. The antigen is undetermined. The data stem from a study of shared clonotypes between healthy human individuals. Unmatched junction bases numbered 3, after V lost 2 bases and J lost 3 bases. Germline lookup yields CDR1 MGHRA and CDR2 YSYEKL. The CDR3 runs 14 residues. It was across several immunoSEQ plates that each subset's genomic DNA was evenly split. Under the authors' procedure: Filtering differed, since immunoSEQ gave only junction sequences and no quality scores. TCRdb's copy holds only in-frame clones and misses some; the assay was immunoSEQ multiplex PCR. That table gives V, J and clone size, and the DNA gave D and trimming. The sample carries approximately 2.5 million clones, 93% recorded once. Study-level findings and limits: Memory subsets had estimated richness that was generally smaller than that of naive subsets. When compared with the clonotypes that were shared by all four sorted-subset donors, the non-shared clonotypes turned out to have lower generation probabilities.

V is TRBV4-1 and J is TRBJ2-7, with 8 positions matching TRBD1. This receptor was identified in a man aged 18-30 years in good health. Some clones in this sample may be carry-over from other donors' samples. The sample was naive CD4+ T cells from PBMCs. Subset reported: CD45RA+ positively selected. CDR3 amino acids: CASSQWTGLYEQYF. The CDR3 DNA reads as TGCGCCAGCAGCCAATGGACAGGGCTCTACGAGCAGTACTTC.